These T cell receptor beta chains were read from a single sample in a study of blood T cell repertoires in COVID-19. Sequenced by immunoSEQ multiplex PCR; TCRdb stores in-frame clones only, minus some. The sample contains about 280,000 clones, about 83% of which appear only once. Sequenced material: peripheral blood. Receptors originate from a woman aged 45-65 years who had recovered from COVID-19. The CDR3 runs from the conserved cysteine through the conserved F or W. D genes are given only for firm matches. Size is omitted from some rows. Given values are once, few, many or a class for expanded clones.

TRBV5-6	.	.	TRBJ1-2	15	CASSLQAGPGYGYTF	TGTGCCAGCAGCTTGCAGGCGGGGCCTGGATATGGCTACACCTTC
TRBV24-1	.	.	TRBJ1-2	12	CATSDFSGGYTF	TGTGCCACCAGTGATTTCTCAGGAGGCTACACCTTC
TRBV4-3	.	TRBD1	TRBJ1-4	15	CASSRIGGAGEKLFF	TGCGCCAGCAGCCGCATAGGGGGCGCCGGGGAAAAACTGTTTTTT
TRBV4-2	.	TRBD2	TRBJ2-7	16	CASSQRAGDPSYEQYF	TGTGCCAGCAGCCAACGAGCGGGGGACCCATCCTACGAGCAGTACTTC
TRBV11-3	.	TRBD2	TRBJ2-1	17	CASSLGTSGGRATEQFF	TGTGCCAGCAGCTTGGGGACTAGCGGGGGCCGGGCCACTGAGCAGTTCTTC
TRBV7-2	.	TRBD1	TRBJ1-6	14	CASRGTGVNSPLHF	TGTGCCAGCAGAGGGACAGGGGTCAATTCACCCCTCCACTTT
TRBV18	.	TRBD1	TRBJ1-1	18	CASSRNRDRGLADTEAFF	TGTGCCAGCTCACGCAACCGGGACAGGGGTCTCGCGGACACTGAAGCTTTCTTT
TRBV28	.	TRBD1	TRBJ1-5	15	CASSPSGTGNQPQHF	TGTGCCAGCAGTCCATCCGGGACAGGCAATCAGCCCCAGCATTTT
TRBV4-3	.	TRBD2	TRBJ2-3	15	CASSQQAGVPDTQYF	TGCGCCAGCAGCCAACAAGCGGGAGTACCAGATACGCAGTATTTT
TRBV18	.	TRBD1	TRBJ1-2	16	CASSPRRDRANYGYTF	TGTGCCAGCTCACCACGGCGGGACAGGGCTAACTATGGCTACACCTTC
TRBV24-1	.	TRBD1	TRBJ1-2	14	CATSDPGQGGGYTF	TGTGCCACCAGTGACCCTGGACAGGGCGGCGGCTACACCTTC
TRBV3-1/TRBV3-2	.	.	TRBJ2-1	15	CASSSGAPSYNEQFF	TGTGCCAGCAGCTCAGGGGCCCCCTCCTACAATGAGCAGTTCTTC
TRBV27	few	.	TRBJ2-6	8	CASSLPLF	TGTGCCAGCAGTTTACCACTTTTC
TRBV6-5	.	TRBD1	TRBJ1-5	15	CASNSGTGGGQPQHF	TGTGCCAGCAATTCCGGGACAGGGGGCGGTCAGCCCCAGCATTTT
TRBV4-3	.	.	TRBJ2-7	15	CASSQLSTSSYEQYF	TGCGCCAGCAGCCAATTAAGTACCAGCTCCTACGAGCAGTACTTC
TRBV5-1	.	.	TRBJ2-7	15	CASSLGGGRTYEQYF	TGCGCCAGCAGCTTGGGGGGCGGACGCACCTACGAGCAGTACTTC
TRBV5-1	.	.	TRBJ2-1	20	CASSLMGRPRSYSSYNEQFF	TGCGCCAGCAGCTTAATGGGCCGCCCGCGTTCTTACAGCTCCTACAATGAGCAGTTCTTC
TRBV7-3	once	.	TRBJ1-1	13	CASSRGQYSEAFF	TGTGCCAGCAGCCGAGGACAGTACTCTGAAGCTTTCTTT
TRBV25-1	.	.	TRBJ1-6	15	CASSEGGGLNSPLHF	TGTGCCAGCAGTGAAGGCGGGGGGCTAAATTCACCCCTCCACTTT
TRBV20-1	.	.	TRBJ1-2	11	CSAEAVYGYTF	TGCAGTGCCGAGGCGGTCTATGGCTACACCTTC
TRBV29-1	once	.	TRBJ1-4	14	CSVGSGNSGEKLFF	TGCAGCGTTGGTTCGGGGAACAGCGGAGAAAAACTGTTTTTT
TRBV7-8	.	TRBD2	TRBJ2-1	15	CASSPYSGRTDEQFF	TGTGCCAGCAGCCCCTATAGCGGGAGGACGGATGAGCAGTTCTTC
TRBV7-2	.	TRBD2	TRBJ2-3	16	CASRKLAGGPSDTQYF	TGTGCCAGCAGAAAACTAGCGGGGGGGCCCTCAGATACGCAGTATTTT
TRBV4-3	once	.	TRBJ2-5	15	CASSHLGGAGETQYF	TGCGCCAGCAGCCACCTTGGGGGGGCGGGAGAGACCCAGTACTTC
TRBV9	.	TRBD1	TRBJ1-5	15	CASSLGQGTNQPQHF	TGTGCCAGCAGCCTGGGACAGGGGACCAATCAGCCCCAGCATTTT
TRBV6-2/TRBV6-3	.	TRBD2	TRBJ2-1	16	CASSPLAGRRYNEQFF	TGTGCCAGCAGTCCCCTAGCCGGGAGGAGGTACAATGAGCAGTTCTTC
TRBV12-3/TRBV12-4	.	.	TRBJ1-2	12	CASTYSRGKSTF	TGTGCCAGCACCTATAGCCGGGGGAAGTCCACCTTC
TRBV27	.	TRBD2	TRBJ2-5	16	CASSFGTSGSRKTQYF	TGTGCCAGCAGTTTCGGGACTAGCGGGAGTAGAAAGACCCAGTACTTC
TRBV27	.	TRBD1	TRBJ2-1	15	CASTWGTGDHNEQFF	TGTGCCAGCACCTGGGGGACAGGGGACCACAATGAGCAGTTCTTC
TRBV19	once	.	TRBJ2-7	14	CASSLTGGSYEQYF	TGTGCCAGTAGTTTAACAGGCGGCTCCTACGAGCAGTACTTC
TRBV7-3	few	.	TRBJ1-6	15	CASANQGHYNSPLHF	TGTGCCAGCGCCAACCAGGGGCACTATAATTCACCCCTCCACTTT
TRBV20-1	.	.	TRBJ1-1	13	CSASFGGVDEAFF	TGCAGTGCTAGTTTCGGGGGGGTTGATGAAGCTTTCTTT
TRBV19	.	TRBD2	TRBJ2-1	17	CASSAGLAGVNGNEQFF	TGTGCCAGTAGTGCGGGACTAGCGGGAGTGAACGGCAATGAGCAGTTCTTC
TRBV13	once	.	TRBJ1-5	12	CASSSLNQPQHF	TGTGCCAGCAGCTCCCTCAATCAGCCCCAGCATTTT
TRBV4-3	.	TRBD1	TRBJ1-4	15	CASSPTQGASEKLFF	TGCGCCAGCAGCCCGACACAGGGGGCATCTGAAAAACTGTTTTTT
TRBV12-3/TRBV12-4	.	.	TRBJ1-1	12	CATSLMNTEAFF	TGTGCCACCAGTCTTATGAACACTGAAGCTTTCTTT
TRBV5-4	.	TRBD1	TRBJ1-3	14	CASSRDSLGNTIYF	TGTGCCAGCAGCCGGGACAGTTTAGGAAACACCATATATTTT
TRBV29-1	.	.	TRBJ2-7	12	CSVQDDRYERYF	TGCAGCGTTCAAGATGACAGGTACGAGCGGTACTTC
TRBV5-1	.	.	TRBJ2-7	13	CASSIENSYEQYF	TGCGCCAGCAGCATCGAGAACAGCTACGAGCAGTACTTC
TRBV5-5	.	.	TRBJ2-7	14	CASSPGTGRYEQYF	TGTGCCAGCAGCCCGGGGACTGGGCGCTACGAGCAGTACTTC
TRBV7-6	.	TRBD1	TRBJ2-2	14	CASRPGQVTGELFF	TGTGCCAGCCGACCGGGACAGGTGACCGGGGAGCTGTTTTTT
TRBV6-2/TRBV6-3	.	TRBD2	TRBJ2-1	17	CASSYWGLAGSSNEQFF	TGTGCCAGCAGTTACTGGGGACTAGCGGGATCTTCTAATGAGCAGTTCTTC